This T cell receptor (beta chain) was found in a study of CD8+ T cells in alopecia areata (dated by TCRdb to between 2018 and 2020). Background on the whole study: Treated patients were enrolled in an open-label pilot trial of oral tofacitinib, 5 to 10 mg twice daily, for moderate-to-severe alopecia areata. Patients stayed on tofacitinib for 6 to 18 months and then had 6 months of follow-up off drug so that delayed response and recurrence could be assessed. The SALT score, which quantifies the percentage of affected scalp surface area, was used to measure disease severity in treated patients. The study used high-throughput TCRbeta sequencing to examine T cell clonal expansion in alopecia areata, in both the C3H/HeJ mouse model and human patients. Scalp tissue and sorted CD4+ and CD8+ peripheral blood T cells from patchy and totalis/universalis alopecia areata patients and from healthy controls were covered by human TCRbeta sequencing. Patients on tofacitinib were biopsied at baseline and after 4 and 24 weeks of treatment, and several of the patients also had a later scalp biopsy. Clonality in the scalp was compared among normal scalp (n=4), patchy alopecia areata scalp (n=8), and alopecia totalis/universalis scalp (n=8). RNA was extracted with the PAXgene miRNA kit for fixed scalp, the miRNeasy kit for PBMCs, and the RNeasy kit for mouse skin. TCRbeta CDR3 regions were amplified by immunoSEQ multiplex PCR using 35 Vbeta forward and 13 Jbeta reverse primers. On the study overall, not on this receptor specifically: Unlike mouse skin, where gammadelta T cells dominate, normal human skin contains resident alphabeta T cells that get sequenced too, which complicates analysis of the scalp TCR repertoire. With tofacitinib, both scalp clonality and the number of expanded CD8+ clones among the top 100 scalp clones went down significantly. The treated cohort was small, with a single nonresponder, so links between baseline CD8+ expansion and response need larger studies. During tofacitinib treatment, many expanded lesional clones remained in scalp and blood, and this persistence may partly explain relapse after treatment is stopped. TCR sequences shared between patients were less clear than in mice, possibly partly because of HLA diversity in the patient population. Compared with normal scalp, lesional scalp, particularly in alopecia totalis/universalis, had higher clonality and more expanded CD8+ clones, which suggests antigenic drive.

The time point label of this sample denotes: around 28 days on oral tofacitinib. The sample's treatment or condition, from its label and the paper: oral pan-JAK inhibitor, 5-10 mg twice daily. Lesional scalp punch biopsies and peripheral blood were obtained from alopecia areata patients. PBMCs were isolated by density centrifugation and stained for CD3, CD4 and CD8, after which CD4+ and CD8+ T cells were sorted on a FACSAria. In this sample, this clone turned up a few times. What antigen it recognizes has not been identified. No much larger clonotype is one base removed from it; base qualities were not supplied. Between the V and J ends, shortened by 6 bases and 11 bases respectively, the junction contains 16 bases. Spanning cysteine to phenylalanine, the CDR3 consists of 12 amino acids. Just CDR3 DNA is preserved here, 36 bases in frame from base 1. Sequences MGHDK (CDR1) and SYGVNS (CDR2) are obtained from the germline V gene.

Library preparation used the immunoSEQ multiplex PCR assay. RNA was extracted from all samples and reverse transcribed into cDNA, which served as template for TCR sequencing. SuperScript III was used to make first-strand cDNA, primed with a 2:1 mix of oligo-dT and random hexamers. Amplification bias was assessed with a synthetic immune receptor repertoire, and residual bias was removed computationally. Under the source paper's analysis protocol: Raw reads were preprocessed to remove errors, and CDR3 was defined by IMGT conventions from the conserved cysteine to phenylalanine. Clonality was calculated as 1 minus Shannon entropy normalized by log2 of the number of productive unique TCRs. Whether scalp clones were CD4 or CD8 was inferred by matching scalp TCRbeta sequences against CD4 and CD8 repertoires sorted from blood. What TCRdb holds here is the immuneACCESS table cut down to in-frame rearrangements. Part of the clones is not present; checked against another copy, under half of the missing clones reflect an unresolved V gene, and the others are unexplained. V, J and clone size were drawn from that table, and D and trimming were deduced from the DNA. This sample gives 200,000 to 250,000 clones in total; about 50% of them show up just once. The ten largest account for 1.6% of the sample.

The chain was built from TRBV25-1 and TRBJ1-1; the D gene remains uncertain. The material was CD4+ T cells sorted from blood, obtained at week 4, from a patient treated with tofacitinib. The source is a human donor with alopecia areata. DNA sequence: TGTGCCAGCAGCGAGAGATCAAGGCGTGCTTTCTTT. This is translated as CASSERSRRAFF.